This T cell receptor (beta chain) is from a study of blood T cell repertoires in COVID-19. The wider study: Sample material is recorded as cDNA or gDNA derived from T cells, B-cell-depleted T cells, or PBMCs.

Assay: immunoSEQ multiplex PCR; the TCRdb copy retains only in-frame clones and omits some. The repertoire holds 79,000 or so clones, with roughly 81% as singletons. Sequencing was done on a sample of peripheral blood. The receptor was derived from a man aged 60 to 75 with COVID-19, enrolled during active disease.

CDR3 sequence: CAWSKGQLYGYTF. The CDR3 DNA follows: TGTGCCTGGAGTAAGGGACAGCTCTATGGCTACACCTTC. This chain connects TRBV30 to TRBJ1-2, with 7 positions matching TRBD1. Losses at the gene ends were 2 bases for V and 4 bases for J; bases not matched to a gene: 4. This CDR3 region has 13 residues. Germline CDR1 and CDR2: GTSNPN and SVGIG (reference sequence).